Listed here are 14 T cell receptor beta chains from one sample, sequenced in a study of cytomegalovirus exposure and HLA in healthy donors. This PCR relied on a set of 60 Vbeta primers and 13 Jbeta primers. Some clones are missing from TCRdb's copy, which holds only in-frame ones; the method was immunoSEQ multiplex PCR. The table has 150,000 to 200,000 clones, roughly nine tenths seen once. The sequenced sample was PBMCs. These TCRs come from a boy aged 2 to 9 in good health and CMV-seronegative.

Comment on this clone: The sample has other DNA sequences that encode this CDR3 too. The CDR3 here is CAISGQGSYEQYF. The DNA of the CDR3 is TGTGCCATCAGCGGACAGGGAAGTTACGAGCAGTACTTC. The chain has TRBV10-3 and TRBJ2-7; 8 bases match TRBD1. Germline V CDR1 and CDR2: ENHRY, SYGVKD. The CDR3 is made up of 13 amino acids. V was pared by 6 bases and J by 4 bases, with 5 bases of the junction left unmatched.

This chain uses TRBV10-3 with TRBJ2-2; a weak D match, TRBD1 (7 bases). Germline V gene sequence: CDR1 ENHRY, CDR2 SYGVKD. The CDR3 has 14 residues. The V and J ends lost 10 bases and 4 bases respectively, with 16 bases between them. The DNA for the CDR3 is TGTGCCACTAAGGGGGCCGGGGGCACCGGGGAGCTGTTTTTT. Translated: CATKGAGGTGELFF.

V and J are TRBV7-8 and TRBJ1-2; maybe TRBD1 (5 bases). Trimming shortened V by 5 bases and J by 1 base, and 14 bases separated the two germline ends. CDR1 and CDR2 from the germline V gene are SGHVS and FQNEAQ. The CDR3 extends over 15 amino acids. This chain's CDR3 is CASSPRGEVNYGYTF. Here the CDR3 DNA reads TGTGCCAGCAGCCCCCGGGGGGAGGTTAACTATGGCTACACCTTC.

The chain couples TRBV5-1 to TRBJ2-3; 12 bases are a match to TRBD2. V shed 4 bases and J 4 bases; nucleotides not matched to a gene: 7. Looked up from germline, CDR1 is SGHRS and CDR2 is YFSETQ. The CDR3 consists of 16 residues. CDR3 loop: CASSEKTSGGADTQYF. In DNA, the CDR3 is TGCGCCAGCAGCGAAAAGACTAGCGGGGGCGCAGATACGCAGTATTTT.

J is TRBJ1-2 and V is TRBV11-2; maybe TRBD1 (5 bases). Trimming cost V 4 bases and J 8 bases, with 11 bases left between them. Per the germline V gene, CDR1 is SGHAT and CDR2 is FQNNGV. This CDR3 comprises 12 residues. CDR3 DNA: TGTGCCAGCAGCTCCCAGGGTTGGGGCTACACCTTC. Amino acid sequence: CASSSQGWGYTF.

V is TRBV2 and J is TRBJ1-3; D remains unclear. The ends were cut back, 6 bases at V and 5 bases at J, with 14 bases in the middle. CDR1 and CDR2 from the germline V gene are SNHLY and FYNNEI. This CDR3 contains 14 residues. In nucleotides, the CDR3 is TGTGCCAGCAGCGAGCGACTTGTACGAAACACCATATATTTT. As protein: CASSERLVRNTIYF. Based on the CDR3 plus reference TRBV2 and TRBJ1-3, the full variable domain is EPEVTQTPSHQVTQMGQEVILRCVPISNHLYFYWYRQILGQKVEFLVSFYNNEISEKSEIFDDQFSVERPDGSNFTLKIRSTKLEDSAMYFCASSERLVRNTIYFGEGSWLTVV.

This CDR3 is CASSSPLRDRGTYEQYF. CDR3 nucleotides: TGTGCCAGCAGCTCCCCCCTCCGGGACAGGGGTACCTACGAGCAGTACTTC. The V gene is TRBV7-2, the J gene TRBJ2-7, with TRBD1 matching over 10 bases. The germline V gene has CDR1 SGHTA and CDR2 FQGNSA. The trim removed 4 bases at V and 2 bases at J, leaving 11 bases unmatched. The CDR3 contains 17 residues.

The chain employs TRBV27 and TRBJ1-2; 7 bases line up with TRBD1. CDR1 is MNHEY and CDR2 is SMNVEV in the germline V gene (reference sequence). Trimming removed 5 bases from V and 7 bases from J; junction bases left unmatched: 7. This CDR3 comprises 13 residues. CDR3 region: CASSLYQGGGYTF. In nucleotides, the CDR3 is TGTGCCAGCAGTCTATATCAGGGGGGTGGCTACACCTTC.

Only one count was recorded for this clone. This chain connects TRBV11-1 to TRBJ1-1; 7 positions match TRBD1. J was trimmed by 3 bases and V by 6 bases; bases with no gene match: 4. The CDR3 runs to 13 residues. Germline CDR1 and CDR2: SGHAT and FQDESV (reference sequence). The CDR3 bases are TGTGCCAGCAGTCTCGACAGGGACACTGAAGCTTTCTTT. This encodes CASSLDRDTEAFF.

This chain uses TRBV5-4 with TRBJ2-1, with 16 bases fitting TRBD2. The V gene end was trimmed by 3 bases and the J gene end by 6 bases; junction bases not matched to a gene: 15. This CDR3 spans 20 amino acids. The germline V gene has CDR1 SGHNT and CDR2 YYREEE (reference sequence). The CDR3 region has the DNA TGTGCCAGCAGCTATCCCGGGACTAGCGGGGGGGCAGGGGGTCTCAATGAGCAGTTCTTC. It translates to CASSYPGTSGGAGGLNEQFF. The variable domain in full, completed from reference TRBV5-4 and TRBJ2-1, reads ETGVTQSPTHLIKTRGQQVTLRCSSQSGHNTVSWYQQALGQGPQFIFQYYREEENGRGNFPPRFSGLQFPNYSSELNVNALELDDSALYLCASSYPGTSGGAGGLNEQFFGPGTRLTVL.

The CDR3 DNA reads TGTGCCAGCAGTTGGGGGCGCCTAGAAAAACTGTTTTTT. Protein sequence: CASSWGRLEKLFF. The rearrangement links TRBV28 to TRBJ1-4; maybe TRBD1 (6 bases). CDR1 and CDR2 (germline): MDHEN, SYDVKM. Trimming took 4 bases from V and 8 from J, leaving 11 bases between them. The CDR3 is 13 amino acids.

The rearrangement links TRBV28 to TRBJ2-3; D is possibly TRBD1 (5 bases). This CDR3 contains 15 residues. CDR1 is MDHEN, CDR2 SYDVKM, per germline. Between the trimmed V and J ends, which lost 2 bases and 1 base, there was a span of 10 bases. The CDR3 nucleotides read TGTGCCAGCAGTTTAACCAGGGCTGGCACAGATACGCAGTATTTT. It codes for CASSLTRAGTDTQYF.

The chain uses TRBV6-1 and TRBJ1-2; 9 bases line up with TRBD1. The germline CDR1 and CDR2 sequences are MNHNS and SASEGT. V lost 6 bases, J lost 8 bases, and 10 bases stayed unmatched. The CDR3 spans 14 residues. The CDR3 is CASRERTGAGGYTF. Here the CDR3 DNA reads TGTGCCAGCAGAGAGAGGACAGGGGCGGGAGGCTACACCTTC.

V gene TRBV27 combines with J gene TRBJ2-6; D is ambiguous. Germline CDR1 and CDR2: MNHEY and SMNVEV (reference sequence). CDR3 length: 14 amino acids. V dropped 8 bases and J dropped 0 bases, with 8 bases sitting between them. The DNA for the CDR3 is TGTGCCAGCGCGCAAAGCTCTGGGGCCAACGTCCTGACTTTC. It is translated as CASAQSSGANVLTF. The full variable domain, in which reference TRBV27 and TRBJ2-6 provide the parts outside the CDR3, is EAQVTQNPRYLITVTGKKLTVTCSQNMNHEYMSWYRQDPGLGLRQIYYSMNVEVTDKGDVPEGYKVSRKEKRNFPLILESPSPNQTSLYFCASAQSSGANVLTFGAGSRLTVL.